This TCR beta chain was captured in a study of T cells after yellow fever vaccination. About the research overall: Those fractions that held only low numbers of cells were prepared using the SMART-Seq v4 Ultra Low Input RNA kit.

This clonotype was detected a few times. Its antigen is as yet unknown. Germline V CDR1 and CDR2: SGHAT, FQNNGV. The junction had 8 bases not matched to a gene; V was cut back by 5 bases and J by 5 bases. The CDR3 runs 15 residues. One entry per CDR3 protein, called by TCRdb with MiXCR from the 5' RACE reads. The repertoire holds under 600,000 distinct CDR3 sequences, about a fifth seen once, with about 16% in the top ten. Study outcomes and limitations: Most primary-vaccination clones reappeared after the booster (less than 98% CD4, about 87% CD8). Weaker, the secondary response peaked sooner, at day 5 versus 15. Researchers cautioned that FACS-sorted repertoires could harbor abundant clonotypes contaminating from the bulk population.

The chain carries TRBV11-2 and TRBJ1-1, with TRBD1 matching over 10 bases. Here the sequenced sample was PBMCs, taken roughly 20 days after the first yellow fever vaccination. The receptor's source is a man aged 18 to 30 who received the YFV17D yellow fever vaccine. The CDR3 region is CASSPAGTGVTEAFF. CDR3 nucleotides: TGTGCCAGCAGCCCAGCCGGGACAGGGGTAACTGAAGCTTTCTTT.